The 31 T cell receptor beta chains given below trace back to one sample, sequenced in a study of CD8+ T cells in alopecia areata. RNA extraction was followed by reverse transcription into cDNA, which acted as the sequencing template. This table comes from immunoSEQ multiplex PCR, and its TCRdb copy is limited to in-frame clones, with some not included. The profile shows 100,000 to 150,000 clones, 45% to 60% of them singletons. Material: CD4+ T cells sorted from blood, obtained at week 0. The receptors were sampled from a human donor with alopecia areata.

The chain employs TRBV5-1 and TRBJ2-5; TRBD1 might be the D (6 bases). Germline V lookup: CDR1 SGHRS, CDR2 YFSETQ. V was trimmed by 0 bases and J by 5 bases, leaving 20 bases between them. CDR3 length: 17 amino acids. In DNA form, the CDR3 reads TGCGCCAGCAGCTTGGTACAGGGCAGTAATTCAGTGGAGACCCAGTACTTC. Protein product: CASSLVQGSNSVETQYF.

This rearrangement joins TRBV7-8 to TRBJ2-1, with 12 bases aligning to TRBD2. After removal of 5 bases from V and 1 base from J, the junction contained 6 bases not matched to a gene. The CDR3 spans 17 residues. The germline CDR1 and CDR2 sequences are SGHVS and FQNEAQ. CDR3 bases: TGTGCCAGCAGCGGAAGGACTAGCGGGACTTCCTACAATGAGCAGTTCTTC. It codes for CASSGRTSGTSYNEQFF. The entire variable domain, with the rest obtained from reference TRBV7-8 and TRBJ2-1, is as follows: GAGVSQSPRYKVAKRGQDVALRCDPISGHVSLFWYQQALGQGPEFLTYFQNEAQLDKSGLPSDRFFAERPEGSVSTLKIQRTQQEDSAVYLCASSGRTSGTSYNEQFFGPGTRLTVL.

The chain couples TRBV7-9 to TRBJ2-5; unclear D gene. The germline gives CDR1 SEHNR, CDR2 FQNEAQ (reference sequence). CDR3 length equals 14 residues. Trimming left V 0 bases short and J 4 bases short, with 9 bases between. CDR3 in DNA: TGTGCCAGCAGCTTAGCCCCCCCGCTAGAGACCCAGTACTTC. Its protein is CASSLAPPLETQYF.

J is TRBJ2-2 and V is TRBV19; D possibly corresponds to TRBD1 (5 bases). V lost 5 bases to trimming and J lost 7 bases, with 17 bases between them. Germline loops: CDR1 LNHDA, CDR2 SQIVND (reference sequence). The CDR3 has 15 residues. The CDR3 sequence is CASSPRAGRIGELFF. CDR3 nucleotides: TGTGCCAGTAGTCCCCGGGCAGGGCGTATCGGGGAGCTGTTTTTT. Using reference TRBV19 and TRBJ2-2 for the parts outside the CDR3, the full variable domain is DGGITQSPKYLFRKEGQNVTLSCEQNLNHDAMYWYRQDPGQGLRLIYYSQIVNDFQKGDIAEGYSVSREKKESFPLTVTSAQKNPTAFYLCASSPRAGRIGELFFGEGSRLTVL.

The chain links TRBV9 to TRBJ2-7; the match to TRBD2 covers 10 bases. With V trimmed by 4 bases and J by 0 bases, 7 bases remained unmatched. The length of the CDR3 is 16 residues. Germline CDR1 and CDR2: SGDLS and YYNGEE. CDR3 sequence (DNA): TGTGCCAGCAGCCCCGACCTAGCGGGAGTCTCCTACGAGCAGTACTTC. This gives the protein CASSPDLAGVSYEQYF. Together with reference TRBV9 and TRBJ2-7, the CDR3 gives the full variable domain: DSGVTQTPKHLITATGQRVTLRCSPRSGDLSVYWYQQSLDQGLQFLIQYYNGEERAKGNILERFSAQQFPDLHSELNLSSLELGDSALYFCASSPDLAGVSYEQYFGPGTRLTVT.

The gene calls are TRBV4-2 and TRBJ1-1; D ambiguous. The CDR3 consists of 15 residues. Trimming took 4 bases from V and 4 from J, leaving 16 bases between them. The germline V gene encodes CDR1 LGHNA and CDR2 YNFKEQ. The CDR3 bases are TGTGCCAGCAGCCTCCCCGGGCCTCGAGGCACTGAAGCTTTCTTT. It specifies CASSLPGPRGTEAFF.

The chain is built from TRBV9 and TRBJ2-5, with 13 bases matching TRBD2. The CDR3 runs 16 residues. V shed 2 bases, J shed 4 bases, and the junction held 5 bases outside the gene matches. Germline values: CDR1 SGDLS, CDR2 YYNGEE. The CDR3 is CASSVGRTSGGETQYF. The CDR3 bases are TGTGCCAGCAGCGTTGGTAGGACTAGCGGGGGAGAGACCCAGTACTTC.

The chain joins TRBV25-1 to TRBJ1-4; 11 bases agree with TRBD1. This CDR3 has 15 residues. Germline V lookup: CDR1 MGHDK, CDR2 SYGVNS. V shed 6 bases and J 8 bases; nucleotides not matched to a gene: 8. The CDR3 DNA reads as TGTGCCAGCAGCCCCGGGACAGGGGGATGGGAAAAACTGTTTTTT. Protein: CASSPGTGGWEKLFF.

This clone appeared a few times. This chain uses TRBV5-1 with TRBJ2-7, with TRBD1 matching 7 bases. The V gene end was trimmed by 1 base and the J gene end by 10 bases; junction bases not matched to a gene: 5. Looked up from germline, CDR1 is SGHRS and CDR2 is YFSETQ. This CDR3 contains 12 residues. CDR3 bases: TGCGCCAGCAGCTTGACCGAGGGGGCTCAGTACTTC. It encodes CASSLTEGAQYF.

The V call is TRBV29-1, the J call TRBJ2-3; TRBD2 agrees at 9 bases. With 6 bases clipped from V and 3 bases from J, the junction kept 7 bases outside the gene matches. Germline V gene data show CDR1 as SQVTM and CDR2 as ANQGSEA. The CDR3 spans 14 residues. In nucleotides, the CDR3 is TGCAGCGTCGCCGGGACTAGCTTTACAGATACGCAGTATTTT. Its protein is CSVAGTSFTDTQYF.

This clone was found once. The J gene is TRBJ1-1, the V gene TRBV19; a weak D match, TRBD1 (6 bases). CDR1 is LNHDA and CDR2 is SQIVND in the germline V gene (reference sequence). This CDR3 spans 13 amino acids. Trimming stripped 5 bases from V and 6 bases from J, with 13 bases between. The CDR3 here is CASSLRGPAEAFF. CDR3 nucleotide sequence: TGTGCCAGTAGTTTGCGGGGGCCGGCTGAAGCTTTCTTT.

The CDR3 here is CASRSASPYEQYF. The CDR3, as DNA: TGTGCCAGCAGGTCCGCGTCCCCCTACGAGCAGTACTTC. The V and J genes are TRBV7-2 and TRBJ2-7; no reliable D call. V was clipped by 6 bases and J by 2 bases, with 11 bases between them. CDR1 is SGHTA and CDR2 is FQGNSA in the germline V gene. The CDR3 has 13 residues.

This clone has more than one count but fewer than ten. In DNA form, the CDR3 reads TGTGCCAGCAGGATGGAACAAACCTACGAGCAGTACTTC. Its translation is CASRMEQTYEQYF. The rearrangement joins TRBV2 to TRBJ2-7; D gene ambiguous. The CDR3 is 13 amino acids. Trimming left V 6 bases short and J 2 bases short, with 11 bases between. Germline V gives CDR1 SNHLY, CDR2 FYNNEI. The whole variable domain, remainder taken from reference TRBV2 and TRBJ2-7, is EPEVTQTPSHQVTQMGQEVILRCVPISNHLYFYWYRQILGQKVEFLVSFYNNEISEKSEIFDDQFSVERPDGSNFTLKIRSTKLEDSAMYFCASRMEQTYEQYFGPGTRLTVT.

This clone has a handful of counts. The chain is built from TRBV25-1 and TRBJ2-7, with 7 bases that match TRBD1. Trimming removed 7 bases from V and 3 bases from J; junction bases left unmatched: 12. Germline CDR1 is MGHDK and CDR2 is SYGVNS. The CDR3 contains 15 residues. The CDR3 here is CASTDATGTNYEQYF. The CDR3 DNA follows: TGTGCCAGCACCGACGCGACAGGGACCAACTACGAGCAGTACTTC.

V and J are TRBV5-4 and TRBJ2-3; TRBD1 matches 10 bases. CDR3 length: 15 residues. Trimming removed 0 bases from V and 4 bases from J; junction bases left unmatched: 2. Germline CDR1 SGHNT, CDR2 YYREEE (reference sequence). The DNA for the CDR3 is TGTGCCAGCAGCTTGGGAGGACAGGGGGCAGATACGCAGTATTTT. Translating gives CASSLGGQGADTQYF.

This rearrangement joins TRBV6-5 to TRBJ1-2; D may be TRBD1 (6 bases). Germline assignment: CDR1 MNHEY and CDR2 SVGAGI. The germline V and J ends were trimmed by 3 bases and 7 bases, with 21 bases remaining between them. The CDR3 is 16 amino acids. The chain's CDR3 is CASSYTGREGRRGYTF. The CDR3, as DNA: TGTGCCAGCAGTTATACAGGGCGGGAAGGGCGCCGTGGCTACACCTTC.

The chain uses TRBV7-9 and TRBJ1-1; D call uncertain. Trimming pared 0 bases from V and 7 bases from J, leaving 9 bases between. CDR1 and CDR2 from the germline V gene are SEHNR and FQNEAQ (reference sequence). The CDR3 length is 13 residues. The CDR3 loop is CASSLAQADEAFF. In nucleotides, the CDR3 is TGTGCCAGCAGCTTAGCCCAGGCAGATGAAGCTTTCTTT.

J is TRBJ1-2 and V is TRBV29-1; 9 nucleotides agree with TRBD1. In germline, CDR1 is SQVTM, CDR2 ANQGSEA. CDR3 length: 12 amino acids. Trimming took 7 bases from V and 8 from J; bases not matched to a gene: 8. The CDR3 region is CSGSTGGEGYTF. CDR3 nucleotide sequence: TGCAGCGGCTCTACAGGGGGCGAAGGCTACACCTTC.

The sample holds one count of this clone. The CDR3 DNA sequence: TGTGCCAGCTCACCACGAGATGAAGGGGGCGAGTATGGCTACACCTTC. Amino acids: CASSPRDEGGEYGYTF. The rearrangement joins TRBV18 to TRBJ1-2; TRBD1 aligns across 7 bases. CDR1 and CDR2 (germline): KGHSH, LQKENI. J lost 5 bases, V lost 1 base, and 10 bases had no gene match. CDR3 length: 16 residues.

This clone was seen only a few times. The chain joins TRBV2 to TRBJ2-6; 9 positions match TRBD1. CDR3 length: 17 residues. The V segment lost 5 bases and the J segment 0 bases; nucleotides outside the gene matches: 5. Germline-derived CDR1 and CDR2 are SNHLY and FYNNEI. CDR3 amino acids: CASSRTGVFSGANVLTF. The CDR3, as DNA: TGTGCCAGCAGTAGGACAGGGGTCTTCTCTGGGGCCAACGTCCTGACTTTC.

The rearrangement links TRBV6-5 to TRBJ1-2; D gene unclear. This CDR3 contains 13 residues. CDR1 is MNHEY, CDR2 SVGAGI, per germline. Between the trimmed V and J ends, which lost 5 bases and 2 bases, there was a span of 9 bases. CDR3 region: CASSLEGNYGYTF. CDR3 DNA sequence: TGTGCCAGCAGTCTCGAGGGCAACTATGGCTACACCTTC.

The V call is TRBV18, the J call TRBJ2-3; 7 nucleotides align to TRBD1. The germline CDR1 and CDR2 sequences are KGHSH and LQKENI. Unmatched junction bases numbered 6, after V lost 1 base and J lost 2 bases. The CDR3 sequence is 16 residues long. The CDR3 reads CASSPQGTVYTDTQYF. The CDR3 DNA reads as TGTGCCAGCTCACCACAGGGGACAGTATACACAGATACGCAGTATTTT.

In its sample, this clone was seen once. V gene TRBV30 combines with J gene TRBJ1-1, with D unclear. CDR1 and CDR2 from the germline V gene are GTSNPN and SVGIG (reference sequence). The germline V and J ends were trimmed by 3 bases and 3 bases, with 2 bases remaining between them. The CDR3 totals 10 residues. The DNA of the CDR3 is TGTGCCTGGAGGGACACTGAAGCTTTCTTT. This codes for CAWRDTEAFF.

The chain carries TRBV29-1 and TRBJ2-1; 8 bases align to TRBD2. This CDR3 has 17 residues. V lost 6 bases and J lost 1; bases outside the gene matches: 14. Germline V CDR1 and CDR2: SQVTM, ANQGSEA. CDR3 bases: TGCAGCGTAGTGTACGTGGCGGGGGGTTTTTCCTACAATGAGCAGTTCTTC. Encoded protein: CSVVYVAGGFSYNEQFF.

This chain connects TRBV7-2 to TRBJ2-2, with D tentatively TRBD2 (7 bases). The CDR3 has 15 residues. Germline CDR1 reads SGHTA; CDR2 reads FQGNSA. V was pared by 5 bases and J by 4 bases, with 14 bases between. The CDR3 region is CASSTNRGGTGELFF. The CDR3 nucleotides are TGTGCCAGCAGCACCAATAGGGGGGGCACCGGGGAGCTGTTTTTT.

The chain carries TRBV6-5 and TRBJ2-3, with 8 bases identical to TRBD2. The V and J ends lost 0 bases and 4 bases, in that order; junction bases with no gene match: 6. CDR1 is MNHEY and CDR2 is SVGAGI in the germline V gene. The CDR3 is made up of 16 amino acids. CDR3 DNA: TGTGCCAGCAGTTACTCGAGGCTAGCGGGTGCAGATACGCAGTATTTT. Amino acid sequence: CASSYSRLAGADTQYF.

This chain joins TRBV10-3 and TRBJ2-5; 8 bases are a match to TRBD2. V gave up 3 bases and J gave up 4 bases; unmatched junction bases: 10. Germline V CDR1 and CDR2: ENHRY, SYGVKD. This CDR3 is built from 16 residues. In DNA, the CDR3 is TGTGCCATCAGTGAAGGGGTAGCGGGATGGGGAGAGACCCAGTACTTC. It yields the protein CAISEGVAGWGETQYF.

V is TRBV2 and J is TRBJ2-5; 13 bases map to TRBD2. The ends lost 5 bases at V and 4 bases at J; junction bases unmatched: 4. This CDR3 spans 15 amino acids. In germline, CDR1 is SNHLY, CDR2 FYNNEI. The CDR3 here is CASSPWTSGRETQYF. CDR3 bases: TGTGCCAGCAGTCCATGGACTAGCGGGAGAGAGACCCAGTACTTC.

This rearrangement joins TRBV4-3 to TRBJ2-6; D gene unclear. CDR1 is LGHNA, CDR2 YSLEER, per germline. V was clipped by 3 bases and J by 5 bases, with 5 bases between them. The CDR3 runs to 13 residues. The CDR3: CASSQTRANVLTF. CDR3 sequence (DNA): TGCGCCAGCAGCCAGACAAGGGCCAACGTCCTGACTTTC.

The rearrangement links TRBV5-4 to TRBJ1-2; 8 positions match TRBD1. Germline V lookup: CDR1 SGHNT, CDR2 YYREEE (reference sequence). The ends lost 0 bases at V and 0 bases at J; junction bases unmatched: 7. The CDR3 is 17 residues long. The CDR3 sequence is CASSLAGQALTNYGYTF. In nucleotides, the CDR3 is TGTGCCAGCAGCTTGGCGGGACAGGCACTAACTAACTATGGCTACACCTTC. Looking up the rest from reference TRBV5-4 and TRBJ1-2 gives the full variable domain: ETGVTQSPTHLIKTRGQQVTLRCSSQSGHNTVSWYQQALGQGPQFIFQYYREEENGRGNFPPRFSGLQFPNYSSELNVNALELDDSALYLCASSLAGQALTNYGYTFGSGTRLTVV.

The rearrangement links TRBV28 to TRBJ1-2, with unresolved D. With 6 bases removed from V and 4 bases from J, the gap between germline ends came to 12 bases. This CDR3 is built from 13 residues. Per the germline V gene, CDR1 is MDHEN and CDR2 is SYDVKM. The CDR3 DNA sequence: TGTGCCAGCAGAACCGACACCGTCTATGGCTACACCTTC. Translating gives CASRTDTVYGYTF.